This T cell receptor (beta chain) was sequenced for a study of blood T cell repertoires in COVID-19. Turning to the study itself: The origin of the acute and convalescent COVID-19 samples was the United States, Italy and Spain.

V was shortened by 2 bases and J by 5 bases, with 13 bases between the two germline ends. This CDR3 contains 15 residues. The V gene's germline CDR1 is SGHAT and CDR2 FQDESV (reference sequence). In the authors' methods: Reference gene primers were amplified, and this amplification served to estimate nucleated cell counts. Profiled with immunoSEQ multiplex PCR; TCRdb holds only in-frame clones, not every one. That table supplies the V and J calls and clone size; D and trimming were determined from the DNA. The sample lists about 210,000 clones; about 91% were seen once. The sequenced material came from peripheral blood. The chain joins TRBV11-1 to TRBJ2-1; D is perhaps TRBD2 (6 bases). This receptor was obtained from a man aged 25 to 40 with acute or convalescent COVID-19. Here the CDR3 DNA reads TGTGCCAGCAGCTTAAGGAGGGGTTTAGACAATGAGCAGTTCTTC. It encodes CASSLRRGLDNEQFF. Full variable domain (outside the CDR3, taken from reference TRBV11-1 and TRBJ2-1): EAEVAQSPRYKITEKSQAVAFWCDPISGHATLYWYRQILGQGPELLVQFQDESVVDDSQLPKDRFSAERLKGVDSTLKIQPAELGDSAMYLCASSLRRGLDNEQFFGPGTRLTVL.